One and the same sample provided the 8 T cell receptor beta chains below, sequenced in a study of shared clonotypes between healthy human individuals. Assay: immunoSEQ multiplex PCR; the TCRdb copy retains only in-frame clones and omits some. This repertoire shows over a million clones, about 96% found once; its top ten account for 0.95% to 1.5%. Sequenced material: naive CD4+ T cells sorted from blood. Subset: CD45RA+ positively selected. The receptors come from a man in his thirties or forties in good health.

The J gene is TRBJ2-7, the V gene TRBV4-1, with D possibly being TRBD2 (5 bases). Germline CDR1 is MGHRA and CDR2 is YSYEKL. The CDR3 has 16 residues. V lost 0 bases to trimming and J lost 6 bases, with 18 bases between them. The CDR3 is CASSQDRLASLSEQYF. The CDR3, as DNA: TGCGCCAGCAGCCAAGATCGGCTAGCATCCCTATCCGAGCAGTACTTC.

The J gene is TRBJ1-1, the V gene TRBV5-1, with D tentatively TRBD1 (5 bases). Germline V gene sequence: CDR1 SGHRS, CDR2 YFSETQ. The V and J ends lost 0 bases and 0 bases respectively, with 12 bases between them. CDR3 size: 16 residues. The CDR3 coding sequence is TGCGCCAGCAGCTTGGGAGACAGAGCAATGAACACTGAAGCTTTCTTT. Its translation is CASSLGDRAMNTEAFF.

The rearrangement joins TRBV10-3 to TRBJ2-1; the D is unclear. The CDR3 is 13 residues long. CDR1 is ENHRY and CDR2 is SYGVKD in the germline V gene. Trimming took off 2 bases at V and 4 bases at J, with 6 bases between the two ends. DNA for the CDR3: TGTGCCATCAGTGAGGAAGGGTACAATGAGCAGTTCTTC. Amino acid sequence: CAISEEGYNEQFF.

The chain uses TRBV28 and TRBJ2-5; weak D call: TRBD1 (5 bases). From germline, CDR1 is MDHEN and CDR2 SYDVKM. The germline V and J ends were trimmed by 5 bases and 5 bases, with 9 bases remaining between them. The CDR3 has 12 amino acids. DNA for the CDR3: TGTGCCAGCAGTCAGGACACGGAGACCCAGTACTTC. This codes for CASSQDTETQYF.

This chain uses TRBV4-3 with TRBJ1-3; D is perhaps TRBD1 (5 bases). This CDR3 spans 15 amino acids. The V gene lost 4 bases and the J gene lost 3 bases, with 13 bases spanning the gap. Germline lookup yields CDR1 LGHNA and CDR2 YSLEER. The CDR3 DNA reads TGCGCCAGCAGCCGTACCGGGACGAATGGAAACACCATATATTTT. Protein sequence: CASSRTGTNGNTIYF.

V usage is TRBV11-2 and J usage is TRBJ2-7, with D unresolved. CDR1 is SGHAT and CDR2 is FQNNGV in the germline V gene. Trimming left V 5 bases short and J 4 bases short, with 15 bases between. This CDR3 region has 14 residues. CDR3: CASSPLAGLYEQYF. The CDR3 coding sequence is TGTGCCAGCAGCCCCCTGGCAGGCCTATACGAGCAGTACTTC.

The chain employs TRBV12-5 and TRBJ2-2; perhaps D is TRBD1 or TRBD2 (5 bases each). Germline CDR1 LGHNT, CDR2 FRNRAP. This CDR3 is 17 amino acids long. V shed 1 base and J shed 3 bases, with 15 bases lying between them. The CDR3 loop reads CASGLDILRGDTGELFF. The CDR3 bases are TGTGCTAGTGGTTTGGACATTTTAAGAGGGGACACCGGGGAGCTGTTTTTT.

The chain is built from TRBV7-6 and TRBJ2-7; D is unresolved. The CDR3 contains 14 residues. Trimming removed 1 base at V and 0 bases at J, with 7 bases between. Germline CDR1 is SGHVS and CDR2 is FNYEAQ. The CDR3 loop is CASSLGWDSYEQYF. The CDR3 region has the DNA TGTGCCAGCAGCTTAGGGTGGGACTCCTACGAGCAGTACTTC.